Listed below are T cell receptor beta chains from one sample, sequenced in a study of T cells after yellow fever vaccination. TCRdb re-analysed the 5' RACE reads in MiXCR, keeping a single row per CDR3 protein. The table lists hundreds of thousands of distinct CDR3 sequences, about 12% of them singletons. Sequencing used PBMCs, obtained on the day of the yellow fever booster vaccination. The receptor set was obtained from a young man who received the YFV17D yellow fever vaccine. The CDR3 runs from the conserved cysteine through the conserved F or W. Each record gives: clone size, D gene, J gene, V gene, CDR3 protein, CDR3 DNA. D genes are given only for firm matches. Where a row states a size, it is once, few, many or the class of an expanded clone; other rows omit it.

>.|.|TRBJ2-7|TRBV27
CASSNLTGPYEQYF
TGTGCCAGCAGCAACCTGACAGGCCCCTACGAGCAGTACTTC
>once|TRBD2|TRBJ2-1|TRBV6-1
CASRGLAGVGSYNEQFF
TGTGCCAGCAGAGGGCTAGCGGGAGTAGGCTCCTACAATGAGCAGTTCTTC
>.|.|TRBJ2-3|TRBV21-1
CASTSPGRLTDTQYF
TGTGCCAGCACATCACCAGGGAGACTCACAGATACGCAGTATTTT
>few|TRBD2|TRBJ2-5|TRBV3-1
CASSPTSGSAETQYF
TGTGCCAGCAGCCCGACTAGCGGGAGTGCGGAGACCCAGTACTTC
>.|.|TRBJ2-7|TRBV27
CASSPLDGSLYEQYF
TGTGCCAGCAGTCCATTAGATGGGAGCCTCTACGAGCAGTACTTC
>.|TRBD2|TRBJ2-7|TRBV6-2/TRBV6-3
CASTNSDSGRSEQYF
TGTGCCAGCACGAACTCGGATAGCGGGAGGAGTGAGCAGTACTTC
>.|.|TRBJ1-1|TRBV28
CASSLIGIELRTEAFF
TGTGCCAGCAGTCTGATCGGGATAGAGCTTCGGACTGAAGCTTTCTTT
>few|.|TRBJ2-5|TRBV9
CASSTTVQETQYF
TGTGCCAGCAGCACCACGGTGCAAGAGACCCAGTACTTC
>.|.|TRBJ1-4|TRBV18
CASSHREHYEKLFF
TGTGCCAGCTCACACCGGGAACACTATGAAAAACTGTTTTTT
>.|.|TRBJ2-5|TRBV7-7
CASSTRLGQGGVTQYF
TGTGCTAGCAGCACGCGACTTGGACAGGGAGGGGTGACCCAGTACTTC
>.|TRBD2|TRBJ2-7|TRBV7-2
CASSLTRTSAFYEQYF
TGTGCCAGCAGCCTTACGCGGACTAGCGCTTTCTACGAGCAGTACTTC
>few|.|TRBJ2-3|TRBV29-1
CSVEATNTDTQYF
TGCAGCGTTGAAGCGACTAACACAGATACGCAGTATTTT
>once|.|TRBJ2-2|TRBV11-3
CASSSPVQGADTGELFF
TGTGCCAGCAGCTCCCCGGTGCAGGGTGCGGACACCGGGGAGCTGTTTTTT
>.|TRBD2|TRBJ2-3|TRBV7-2
CATPLLAGGTDTQYF
TGTGCCACCCCCTTGTTAGCGGGGGGCACAGATACGCAGTATTTT
>many|TRBD2|TRBJ2-3|TRBV4-2
CASSQAAGAADTQYF
TGTGCCAGCAGCCAAGCGGCGGGAGCGGCAGATACGCAGTATTTT
>.|TRBD1|TRBJ2-1|TRBV3-1
CASSQIPGQGVEFF
TGTGCCAGCAGCCAGATACCGGGACAGGGTGTCGAGTTCTTC
>.|.|TRBJ2-3|TRBV29-1
CSVQSHPTGTDTQYF
TGCAGCGTTCAGTCCCACCCCACGGGGACAGATACGCAGTATTTT